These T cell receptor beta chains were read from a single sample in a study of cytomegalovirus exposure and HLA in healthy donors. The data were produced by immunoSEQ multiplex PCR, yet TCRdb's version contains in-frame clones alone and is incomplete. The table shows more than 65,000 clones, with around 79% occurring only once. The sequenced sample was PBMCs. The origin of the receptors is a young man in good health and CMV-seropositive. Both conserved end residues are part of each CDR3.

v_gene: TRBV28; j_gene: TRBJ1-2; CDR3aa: CASSERHGYGYTF
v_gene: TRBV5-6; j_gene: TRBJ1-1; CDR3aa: CASSPHLTDEAFF
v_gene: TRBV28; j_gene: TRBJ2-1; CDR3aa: CASSLIAGLNEQFF
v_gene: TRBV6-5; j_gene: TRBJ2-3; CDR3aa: CASSGSLSTDTQYF
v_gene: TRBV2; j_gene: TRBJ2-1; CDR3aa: CASSGDRLFF
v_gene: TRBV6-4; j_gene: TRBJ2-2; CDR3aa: CASSDTHGTGELFF
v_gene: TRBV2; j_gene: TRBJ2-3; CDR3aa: CASGTIGNSKADTQYF
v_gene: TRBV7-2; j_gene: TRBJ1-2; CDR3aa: CASSHDRVYGYTF
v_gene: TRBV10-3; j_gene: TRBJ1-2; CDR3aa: CAMGTGTVGDYGYTF
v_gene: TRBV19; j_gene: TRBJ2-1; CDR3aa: CASSIGQSGQFF
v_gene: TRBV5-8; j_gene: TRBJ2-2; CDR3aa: CASRTSRRQLPLNTGELFF